This T cell receptor beta chain was identified in a study of blood T cell repertoires in COVID-19. Overall study: The analysed material was cDNA or gDNA that came from T cells, B-cell-depleted T cells, or PBMCs.

Using immunoSEQ multiplex PCR, the repertoire was profiled, and TCRdb retains in-frame clones only, with some absent. The table shows around 100,000 clones, with 87% occurring only once. The CDR3 extends over 15 amino acids. CDR1 and CDR2 from the germline V gene are MNHEY and SVGAGI. The V gene end was trimmed by 2 bases and the J gene end by 3 bases; junction bases not matched to a gene: 4. In this sample, this clone turned up once. The sequencing sample was made of peripheral blood. This chain joins TRBV6-5 and TRBJ2-3, with 8 bases matching TRBD2. The TCR originated in a human donor with acute or convalescent COVID-19. The donor label of this sample is uncertain. The CDR3 is CASSYDSGATDTQYF. As DNA, the CDR3 is TGTGCCAGCAGTTACGATAGCGGGGCGACAGATACGCAGTATTTT.